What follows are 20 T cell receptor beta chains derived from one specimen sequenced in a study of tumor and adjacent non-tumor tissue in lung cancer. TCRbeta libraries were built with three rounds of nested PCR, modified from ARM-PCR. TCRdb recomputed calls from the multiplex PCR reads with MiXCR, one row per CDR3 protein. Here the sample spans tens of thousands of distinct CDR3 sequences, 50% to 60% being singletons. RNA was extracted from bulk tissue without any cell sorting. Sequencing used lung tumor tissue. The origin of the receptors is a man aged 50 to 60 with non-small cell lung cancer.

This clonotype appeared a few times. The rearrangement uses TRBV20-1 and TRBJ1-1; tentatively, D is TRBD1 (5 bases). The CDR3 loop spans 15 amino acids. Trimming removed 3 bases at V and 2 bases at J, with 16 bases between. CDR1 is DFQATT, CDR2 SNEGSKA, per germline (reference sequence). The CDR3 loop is CSARRPGILNTEAFF. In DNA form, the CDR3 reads TGCAGTGCTAGGAGACCAGGGATCCTTAACACTGAAGCTTTCTTT.

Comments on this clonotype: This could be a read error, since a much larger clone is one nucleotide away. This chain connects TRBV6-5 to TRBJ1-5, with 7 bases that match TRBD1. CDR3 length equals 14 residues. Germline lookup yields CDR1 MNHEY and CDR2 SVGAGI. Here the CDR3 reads CASSDRVGNQAQHF. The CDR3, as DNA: TGTGCCAGCAGCGACAGGGTCGGCAATCAGGCCCAGCATTTT.

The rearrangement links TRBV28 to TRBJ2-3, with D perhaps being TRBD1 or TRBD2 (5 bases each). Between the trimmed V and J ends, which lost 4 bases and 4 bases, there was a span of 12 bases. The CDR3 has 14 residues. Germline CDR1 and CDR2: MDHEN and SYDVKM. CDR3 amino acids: CASSSRDGADTQYF. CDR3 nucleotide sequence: TGTGCCAGCAGTTCCCGGGACGGAGCAGATACGCAGTATTTT.

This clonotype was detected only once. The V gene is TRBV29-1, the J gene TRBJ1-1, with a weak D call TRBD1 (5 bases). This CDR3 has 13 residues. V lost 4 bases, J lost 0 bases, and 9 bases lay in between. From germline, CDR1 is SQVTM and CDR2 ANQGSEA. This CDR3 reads CSVAVGVNTEAFF. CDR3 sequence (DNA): TGCAGCGTTGCAGTGGGGGTGAACACTGAAGCTTTCTTT. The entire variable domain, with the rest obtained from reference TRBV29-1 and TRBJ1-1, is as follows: SAVISQKPSRDICQRGTSLTIQCQVDSQVTMMFWYRQQPGQSLTLIATANQGSEATYESGFVIDKFPISRPNLTFSTLTVSNMSPEDSSIYLCSVAVGVNTEAFFGQGTRLTVV.

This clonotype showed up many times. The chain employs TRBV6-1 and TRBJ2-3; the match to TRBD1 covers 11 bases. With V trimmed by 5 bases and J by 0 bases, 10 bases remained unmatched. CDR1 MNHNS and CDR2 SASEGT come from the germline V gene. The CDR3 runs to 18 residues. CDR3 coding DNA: TGTGCCAGCAGTCCTGGAGGGACAGGGGGTCGGAGCACAGATACGCAGTATTTT. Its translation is CASSPGGTGGRSTDTQYF.

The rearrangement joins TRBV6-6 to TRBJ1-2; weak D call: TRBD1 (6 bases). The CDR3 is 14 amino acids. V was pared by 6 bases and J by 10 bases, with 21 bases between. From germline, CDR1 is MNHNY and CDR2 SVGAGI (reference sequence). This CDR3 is CASSYDVQGGDYTF. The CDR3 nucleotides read TGTGCCAGCAGCTACGATGTACAGGGAGGGGACTACACCTTC.

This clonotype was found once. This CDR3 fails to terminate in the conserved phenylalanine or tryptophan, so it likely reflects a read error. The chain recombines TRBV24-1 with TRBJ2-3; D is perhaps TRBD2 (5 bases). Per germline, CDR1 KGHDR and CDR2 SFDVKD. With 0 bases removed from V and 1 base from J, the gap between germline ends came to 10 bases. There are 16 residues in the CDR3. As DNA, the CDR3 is TGTGCCACCAGTGATTTGCCCTGGCGGGGCACAGATACGCAGTATATT. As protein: CATSDLPWRGTDTQYI.

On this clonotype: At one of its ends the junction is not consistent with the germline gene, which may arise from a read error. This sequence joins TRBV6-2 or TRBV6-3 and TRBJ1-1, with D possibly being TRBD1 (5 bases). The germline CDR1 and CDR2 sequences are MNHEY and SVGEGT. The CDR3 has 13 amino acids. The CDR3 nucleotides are TGTGTCAGCGGGATGGGGCAGACGACTGAAGCTTTCTTT. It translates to CVSGMGQTTEAFF.

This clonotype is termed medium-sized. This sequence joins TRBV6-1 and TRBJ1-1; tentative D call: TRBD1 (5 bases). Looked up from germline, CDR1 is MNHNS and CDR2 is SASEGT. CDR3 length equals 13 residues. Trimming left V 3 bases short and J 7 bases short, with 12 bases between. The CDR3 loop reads CASSEIREIEAFF. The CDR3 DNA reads TGTGCCAGCAGTGAGATCAGGGAAATTGAAGCTTTCTTT.

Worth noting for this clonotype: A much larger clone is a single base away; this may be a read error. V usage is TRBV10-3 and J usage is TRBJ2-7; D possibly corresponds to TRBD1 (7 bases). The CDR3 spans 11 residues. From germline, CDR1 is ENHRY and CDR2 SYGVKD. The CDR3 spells CDIRGEDEQYF. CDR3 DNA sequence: TGTGACATCAGGGGGGAGGACGAGCAGTACTTC.

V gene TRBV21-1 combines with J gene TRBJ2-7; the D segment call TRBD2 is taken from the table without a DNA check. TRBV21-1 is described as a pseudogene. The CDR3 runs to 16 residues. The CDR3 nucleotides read TGTGCCAGCAGCAAAGGTGAAGGGAGGAGGGATTACGAGCAGTACTTC. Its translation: CASSKGEGRRDYEQYF.

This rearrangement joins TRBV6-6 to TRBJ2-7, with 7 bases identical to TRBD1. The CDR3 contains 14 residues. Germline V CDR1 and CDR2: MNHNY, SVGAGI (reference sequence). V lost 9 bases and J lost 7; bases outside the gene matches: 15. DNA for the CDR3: TGTGCCAGTTTGGGGGAAGGGGGCCGCTATGAGCAGTACTTC. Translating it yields CASLGEGGRYEQYF.

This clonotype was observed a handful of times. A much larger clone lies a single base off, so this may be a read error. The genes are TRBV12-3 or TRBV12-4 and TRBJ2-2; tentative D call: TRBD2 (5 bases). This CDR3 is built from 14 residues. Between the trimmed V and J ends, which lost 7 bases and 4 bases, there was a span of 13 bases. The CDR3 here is CASTPRRPTGELFF. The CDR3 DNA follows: TGTGCCAGCACTCCTAGGAGGCCCACCGGGGAGCTGTTTTTT.

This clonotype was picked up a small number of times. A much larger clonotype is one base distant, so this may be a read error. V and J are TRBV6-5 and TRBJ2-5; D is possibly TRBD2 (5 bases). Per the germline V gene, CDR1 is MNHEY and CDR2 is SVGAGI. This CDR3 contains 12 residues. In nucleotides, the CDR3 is TGTACCAGCAGCTCTTCGGGGGAGACCCAGTACTTC. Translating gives CTSSSSGETQYF.

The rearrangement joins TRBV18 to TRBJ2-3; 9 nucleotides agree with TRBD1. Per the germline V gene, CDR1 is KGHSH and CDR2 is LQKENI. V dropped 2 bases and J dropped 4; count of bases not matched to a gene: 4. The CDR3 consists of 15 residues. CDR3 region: CASSPGTGRPDTQYF. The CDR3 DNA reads TGTGCCAGCTCACCAGGGACAGGGAGGCCAGATACGCAGTATTTT.

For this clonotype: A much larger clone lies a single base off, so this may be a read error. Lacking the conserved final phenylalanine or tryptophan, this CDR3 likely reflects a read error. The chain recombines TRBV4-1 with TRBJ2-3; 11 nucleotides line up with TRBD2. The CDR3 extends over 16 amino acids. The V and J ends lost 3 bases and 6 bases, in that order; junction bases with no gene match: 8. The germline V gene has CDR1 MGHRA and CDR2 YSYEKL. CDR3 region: CASSQRVAGGVDTQYL. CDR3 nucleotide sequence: TGCGCCAGCAGCCAGCGGGTAGCGGGAGGGGTTGATACGCAGTATTTA.

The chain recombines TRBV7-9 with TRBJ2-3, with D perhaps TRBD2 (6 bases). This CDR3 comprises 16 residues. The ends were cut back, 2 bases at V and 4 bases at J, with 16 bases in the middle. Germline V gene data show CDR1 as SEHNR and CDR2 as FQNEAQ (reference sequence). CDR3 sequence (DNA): TGTGCCAGCAGCTTAATAGTGGGGGGTCGAGCAGATACGCAGTATTTT. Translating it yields CASSLIVGGRADTQYF.

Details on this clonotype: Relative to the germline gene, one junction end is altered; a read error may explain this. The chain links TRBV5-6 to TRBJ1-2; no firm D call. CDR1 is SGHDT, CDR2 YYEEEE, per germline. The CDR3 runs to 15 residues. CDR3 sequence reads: CASSLLGSPNYGYSF. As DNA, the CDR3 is TGTGCCAGCAGCTTGTTAGGGAGTCCTAACTATGGCTACAGCTTC.

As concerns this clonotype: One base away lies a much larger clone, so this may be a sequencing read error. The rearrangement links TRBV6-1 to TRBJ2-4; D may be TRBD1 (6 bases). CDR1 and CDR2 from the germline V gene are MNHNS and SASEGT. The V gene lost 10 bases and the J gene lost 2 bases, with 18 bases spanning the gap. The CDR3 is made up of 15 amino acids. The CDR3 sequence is CAILGTPVTKNIQYF. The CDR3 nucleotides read TGTGCCATTTTAGGGACACCAGTAACCAAAAACATTCAGTACTTC.

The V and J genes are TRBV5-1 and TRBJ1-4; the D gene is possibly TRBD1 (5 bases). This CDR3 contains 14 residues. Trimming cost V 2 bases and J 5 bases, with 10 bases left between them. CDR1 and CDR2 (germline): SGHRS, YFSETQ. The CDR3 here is CASSFGTFNEKLFF. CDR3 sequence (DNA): TGCGCCAGCAGCTTCGGGACTTTCAATGAAAAACTGTTTTTT.